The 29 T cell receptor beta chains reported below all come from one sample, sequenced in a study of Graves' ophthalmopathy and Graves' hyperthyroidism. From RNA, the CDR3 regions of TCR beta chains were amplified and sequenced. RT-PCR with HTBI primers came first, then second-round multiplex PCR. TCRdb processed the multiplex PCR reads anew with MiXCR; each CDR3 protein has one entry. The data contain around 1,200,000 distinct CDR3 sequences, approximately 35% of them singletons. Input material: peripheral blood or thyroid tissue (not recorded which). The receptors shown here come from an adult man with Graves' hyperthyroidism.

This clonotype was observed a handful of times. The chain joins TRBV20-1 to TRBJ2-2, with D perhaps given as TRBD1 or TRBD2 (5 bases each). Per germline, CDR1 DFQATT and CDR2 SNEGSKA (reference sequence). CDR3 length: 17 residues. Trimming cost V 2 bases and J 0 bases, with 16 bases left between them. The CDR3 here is CSARLDGTIANTGELFF. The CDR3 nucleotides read TGCAGTGCTAGACTTGACGGGACCATCGCGAACACCGGGGAGCTGTTTTTT.

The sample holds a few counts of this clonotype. The CDR3, as DNA: TGTGCCAGCAGTGATTCGGGGAGCCCCTATAATTCACCCCTCCACTTT. Translating gives CASSDSGSPYNSPLHF. This chain links TRBV7-2 with TRBJ1-6; D not certain. CDR3 length equals 16 residues. V was cut by 6 bases and J by 2 bases, with 14 bases left in between. Germline V gene data show CDR1 as SGHTA and CDR2 as FQGNSA.

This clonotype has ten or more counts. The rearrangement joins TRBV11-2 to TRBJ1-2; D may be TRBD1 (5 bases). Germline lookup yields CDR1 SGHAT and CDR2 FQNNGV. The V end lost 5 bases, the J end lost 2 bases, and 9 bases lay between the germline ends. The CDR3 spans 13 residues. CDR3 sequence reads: CASSPRTNYGYTF. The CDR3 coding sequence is TGTGCCAGCAGCCCCCGGACAAACTATGGCTACACCTTC. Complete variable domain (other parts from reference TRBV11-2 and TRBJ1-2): EAGVAQSPRYKIIEKRQSVAFWCNPISGHATLYWYQQILGQGPKLLIQFQNNGVVDDSQLPKDRFSAERLKGVDSTLKIQPAKLEDSAVYLCASSPRTNYGYTFGSGTRLTVV.

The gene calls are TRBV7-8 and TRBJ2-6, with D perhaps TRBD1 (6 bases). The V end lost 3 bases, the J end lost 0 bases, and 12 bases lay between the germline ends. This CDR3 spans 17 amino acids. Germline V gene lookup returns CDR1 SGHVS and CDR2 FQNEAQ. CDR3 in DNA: TGTGCCAGCAGCTTGTGGGGGCTTCTCTCTGGGGCCAACGTCCTGACTTTC. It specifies CASSLWGLLSGANVLTF.

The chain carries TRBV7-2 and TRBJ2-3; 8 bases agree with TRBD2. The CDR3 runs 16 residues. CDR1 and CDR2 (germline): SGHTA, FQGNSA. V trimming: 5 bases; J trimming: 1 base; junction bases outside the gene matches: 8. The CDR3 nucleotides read TGTGCCAGCAGCCCAAAGCGGGAGTGGGGCACAGATACGCAGTATTTT. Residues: CASSPKREWGTDTQYF.

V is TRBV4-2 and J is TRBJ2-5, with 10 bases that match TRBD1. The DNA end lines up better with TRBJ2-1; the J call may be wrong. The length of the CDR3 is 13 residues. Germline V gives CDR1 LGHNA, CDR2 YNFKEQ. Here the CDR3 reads CASSRGTGVEQFF. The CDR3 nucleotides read TGTGCCAGCAGCCGAGGGACAGGGGTCGAGCAGTTCTTC.

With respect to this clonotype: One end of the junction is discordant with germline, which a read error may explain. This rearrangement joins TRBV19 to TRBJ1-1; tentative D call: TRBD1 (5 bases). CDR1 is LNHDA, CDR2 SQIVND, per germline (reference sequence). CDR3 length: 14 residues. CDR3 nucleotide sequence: TGTGCCAGTAGGGGACGGATAGCGAACACTGAGGCTTTCTTT. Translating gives CASRGRIANTEAFF.

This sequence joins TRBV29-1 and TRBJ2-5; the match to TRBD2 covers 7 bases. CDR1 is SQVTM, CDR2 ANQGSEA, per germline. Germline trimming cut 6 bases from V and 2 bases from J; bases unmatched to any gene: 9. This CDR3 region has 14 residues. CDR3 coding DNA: TGCAGCGTCAGACTAGCTAGCGGACAAGAGACCCAGTACTTC. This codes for CSVRLASGQETQYF.

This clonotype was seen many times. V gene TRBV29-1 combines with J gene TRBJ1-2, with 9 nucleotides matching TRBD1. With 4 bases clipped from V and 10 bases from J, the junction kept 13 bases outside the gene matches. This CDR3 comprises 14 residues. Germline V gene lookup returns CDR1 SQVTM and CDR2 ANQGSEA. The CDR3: CSVGDRDGSFYYTF. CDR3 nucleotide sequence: TGCAGCGTTGGGGACAGGGATGGTTCTTTTTACTACACCTTC.

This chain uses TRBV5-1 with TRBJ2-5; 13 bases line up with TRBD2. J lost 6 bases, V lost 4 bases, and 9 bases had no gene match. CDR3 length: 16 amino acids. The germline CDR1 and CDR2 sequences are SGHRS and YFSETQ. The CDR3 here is CASSGRGLAGLKTQYF. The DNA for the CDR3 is TGCGCCAGCAGCGGCCGGGGACTAGCGGGACTAAAGACCCAGTACTTC.

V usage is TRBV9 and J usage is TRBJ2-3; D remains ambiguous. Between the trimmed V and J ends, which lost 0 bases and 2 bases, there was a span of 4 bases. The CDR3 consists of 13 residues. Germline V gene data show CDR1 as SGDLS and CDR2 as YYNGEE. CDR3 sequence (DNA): TGTGCCAGCAGCGTAGCTACCACAGATACGCAGTATTTT. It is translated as CASSVATTDTQYF.

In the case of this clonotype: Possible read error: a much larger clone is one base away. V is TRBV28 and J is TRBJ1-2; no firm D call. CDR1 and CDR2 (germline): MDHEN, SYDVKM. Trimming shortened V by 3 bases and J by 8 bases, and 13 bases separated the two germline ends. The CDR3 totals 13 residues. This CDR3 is CASSFGPNGGYTF. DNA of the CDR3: TGTGCCAGCAGTTTTGGGCCCAACGGCGGCTACACCTTC.

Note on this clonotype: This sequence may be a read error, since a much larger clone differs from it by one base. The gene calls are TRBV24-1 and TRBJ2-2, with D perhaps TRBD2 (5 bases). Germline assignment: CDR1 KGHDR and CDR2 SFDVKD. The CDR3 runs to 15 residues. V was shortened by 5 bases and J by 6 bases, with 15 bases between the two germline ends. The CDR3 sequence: CATSAFPNGAGELFF. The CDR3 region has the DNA TGTGCCACCAGTGCTTTTCCGAACGGGGCCGGGGAGCTGTTTTTT.

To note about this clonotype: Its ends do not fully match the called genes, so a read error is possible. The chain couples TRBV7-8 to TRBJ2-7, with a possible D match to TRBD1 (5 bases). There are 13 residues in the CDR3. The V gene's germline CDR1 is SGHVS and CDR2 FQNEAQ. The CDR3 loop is CASSLRGSYEQHF. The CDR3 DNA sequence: TGTGCCAGCAGCTTAAGGGGTTCGTACGAGCAGCACTTC. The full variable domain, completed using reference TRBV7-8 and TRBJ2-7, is GAGVSQSPRYKVAKRGQDVALRCDPISGHVSLFWYQQALGQGPEFLTYFQNEAQLDKSGLPSDRFFAERPEGSVSTLKIQRTQQEDSAVYLCASSLRGSYEQHFGPGTRLTVT.

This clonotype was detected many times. The CDR3 sequence: CASSLPASLETQYF. The DNA for the CDR3 is TGTGCCAGCAGCTTACCGGCCAGCCTGGAGACCCAGTACTTC. The V gene is TRBV7-2, the J gene TRBJ2-5; D is unclear. The CDR3 runs 14 residues. Germline V CDR1 and CDR2: SGHTA, FQGNSA. V was clipped by 2 bases and J by 5 bases, with 12 bases between them. The complete variable domain, with remaining parts taken from reference TRBV7-2 and TRBJ2-5, reads GAGVSQSPSNKVTEKGKDVELRCDPISGHTALYWYRQSLGQGLEFLIYFQGNSAPDKSGLPSDRFSAERTGGSVSTLTIQRTQQEDSAVYLCASSLPASLETQYFGPGTRLLVL.

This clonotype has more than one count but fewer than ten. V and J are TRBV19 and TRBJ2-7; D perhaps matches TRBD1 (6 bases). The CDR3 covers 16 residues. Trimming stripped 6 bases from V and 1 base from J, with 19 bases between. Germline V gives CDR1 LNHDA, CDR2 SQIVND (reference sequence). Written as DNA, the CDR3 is TGTGCCAGTAGCCCCACGTGGGGACACGATTCCTACGAGCAGTACTTC. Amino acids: CASSPTWGHDSYEQYF.

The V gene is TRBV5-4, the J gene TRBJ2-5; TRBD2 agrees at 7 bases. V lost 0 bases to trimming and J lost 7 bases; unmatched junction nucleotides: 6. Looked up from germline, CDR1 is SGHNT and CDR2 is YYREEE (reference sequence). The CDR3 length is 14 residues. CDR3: CASSLGREYGTQYF. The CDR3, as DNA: TGTGCCAGCAGCTTGGGGCGGGAGTATGGGACCCAGTACTTC.

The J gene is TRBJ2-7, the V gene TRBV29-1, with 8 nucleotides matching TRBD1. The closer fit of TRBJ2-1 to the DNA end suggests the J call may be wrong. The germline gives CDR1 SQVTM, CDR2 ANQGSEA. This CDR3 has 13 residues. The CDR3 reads CSEGTGQYNEQFF. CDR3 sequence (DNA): TGCAGCGAAGGGACAGGTCAATACAATGAGCAGTTCTTC.

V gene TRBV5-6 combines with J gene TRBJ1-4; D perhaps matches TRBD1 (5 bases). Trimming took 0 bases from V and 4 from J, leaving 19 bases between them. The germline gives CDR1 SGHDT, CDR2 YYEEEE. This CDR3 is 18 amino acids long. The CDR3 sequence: CASSLGRGAYKINEKLFF. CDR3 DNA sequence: TGTGCCAGCAGCTTGGGACGGGGCGCGTATAAAATTAATGAAAAACTGTTTTTT.

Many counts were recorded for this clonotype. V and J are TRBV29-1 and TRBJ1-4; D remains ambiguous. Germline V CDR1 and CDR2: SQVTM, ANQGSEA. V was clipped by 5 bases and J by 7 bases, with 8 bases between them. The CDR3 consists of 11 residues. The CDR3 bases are TGCAGCGTTCTAGGTGGTGAAAAACTGTTTTTT. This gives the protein CSVLGGEKLFF.

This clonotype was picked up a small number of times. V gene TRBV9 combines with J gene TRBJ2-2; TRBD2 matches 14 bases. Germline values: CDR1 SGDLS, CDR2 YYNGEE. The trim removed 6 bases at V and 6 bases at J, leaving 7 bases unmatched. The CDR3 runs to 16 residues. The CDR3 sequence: CASKRGLAGEAGELFF. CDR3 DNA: TGTGCCAGCAAGAGGGGACTAGCGGGAGAGGCCGGGGAGCTGTTTTTT.

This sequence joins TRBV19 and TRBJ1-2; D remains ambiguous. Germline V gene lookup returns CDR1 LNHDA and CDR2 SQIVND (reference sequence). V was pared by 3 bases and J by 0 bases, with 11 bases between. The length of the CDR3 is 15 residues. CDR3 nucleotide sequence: TGTGCCAGTAGTATCCGGCGAGGAGCTAACTATGGCTACACCTTC. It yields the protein CASSIRRGANYGYTF. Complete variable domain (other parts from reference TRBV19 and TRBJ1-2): DGGITQSPKYLFRKEGQNVTLSCEQNLNHDAMYWYRQDPGQGLRLIYYSQIVNDFQKGDIAEGYSVSREKKESFPLTVTSAQKNPTAFYLCASSIRRGANYGYTFGSGTRLTVV.

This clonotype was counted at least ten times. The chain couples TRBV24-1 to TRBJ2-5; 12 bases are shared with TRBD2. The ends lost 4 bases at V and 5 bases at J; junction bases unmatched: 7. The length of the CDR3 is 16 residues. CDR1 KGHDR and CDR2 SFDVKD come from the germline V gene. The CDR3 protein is CATSDPGLAGSETQYF. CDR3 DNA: TGTGCCACCAGTGACCCTGGACTAGCGGGGTCGGAGACCCAGTACTTC.

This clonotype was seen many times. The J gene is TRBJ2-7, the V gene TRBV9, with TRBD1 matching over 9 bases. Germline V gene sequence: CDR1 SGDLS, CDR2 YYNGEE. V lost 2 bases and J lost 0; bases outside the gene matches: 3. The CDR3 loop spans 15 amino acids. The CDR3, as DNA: TGTGCCAGCAGCGTTGGGACAGGGACCTCCTACGAGCAGTACTTC. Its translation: CASSVGTGTSYEQYF. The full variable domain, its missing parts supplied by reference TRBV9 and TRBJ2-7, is DSGVTQTPKHLITATGQRVTLRCSPRSGDLSVYWYQQSLDQGLQFLIQYYNGEERAKGNILERFSAQQFPDLHSELNLSSLELGDSALYFCASSVGTGTSYEQYFGPGTRLTVT.

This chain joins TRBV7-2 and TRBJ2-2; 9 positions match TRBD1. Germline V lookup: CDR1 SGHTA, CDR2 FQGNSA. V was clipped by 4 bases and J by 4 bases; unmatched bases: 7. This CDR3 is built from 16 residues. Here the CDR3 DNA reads TGTGCCAGCAGCTCACCGGGACAGGGACCCACCGGGGAGCTGTTTTTT. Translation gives CASSSPGQGPTGELFF. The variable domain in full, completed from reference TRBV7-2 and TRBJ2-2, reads GAGVSQSPSNKVTEKGKDVELRCDPISGHTALYWYRQSLGQGLEFLIYFQGNSAPDKSGLPSDRFSAERTGGSVSTLTIQRTQQEDSAVYLCASSSPGQGPTGELFFGEGSRLTVL.

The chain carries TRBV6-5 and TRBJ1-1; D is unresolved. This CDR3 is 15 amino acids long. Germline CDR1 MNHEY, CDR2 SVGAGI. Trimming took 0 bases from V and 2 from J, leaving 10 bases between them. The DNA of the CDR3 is TGTGCCAGCAGTTACTCGAATTATGTAAACACTGAAGCTTTCTTT. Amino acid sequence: CASSYSNYVNTEAFF.

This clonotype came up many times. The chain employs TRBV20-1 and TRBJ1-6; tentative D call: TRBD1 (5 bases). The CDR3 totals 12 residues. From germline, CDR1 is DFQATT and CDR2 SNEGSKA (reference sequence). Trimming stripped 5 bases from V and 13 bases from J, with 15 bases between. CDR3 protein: CSALQGLAPLHF. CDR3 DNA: TGCAGTGCTCTCCAGGGCCTCGCGCCCCTCCACTTT.

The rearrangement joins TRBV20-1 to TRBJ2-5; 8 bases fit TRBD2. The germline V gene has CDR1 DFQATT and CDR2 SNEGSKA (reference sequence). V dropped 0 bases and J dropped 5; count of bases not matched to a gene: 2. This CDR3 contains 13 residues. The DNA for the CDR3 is TGCAGTGCTAGAGAACTAGCGGAGGAGACCCAGTACTTC. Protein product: CSARELAEETQYF.

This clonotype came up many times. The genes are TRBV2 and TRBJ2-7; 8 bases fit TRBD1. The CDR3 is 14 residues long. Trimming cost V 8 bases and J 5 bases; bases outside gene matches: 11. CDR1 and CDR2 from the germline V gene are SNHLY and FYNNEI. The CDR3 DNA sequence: TGTGCCAGCCTCATTGACAGGGGACGCCACGAGCAGTACTTC. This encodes CASLIDRGRHEQYF.